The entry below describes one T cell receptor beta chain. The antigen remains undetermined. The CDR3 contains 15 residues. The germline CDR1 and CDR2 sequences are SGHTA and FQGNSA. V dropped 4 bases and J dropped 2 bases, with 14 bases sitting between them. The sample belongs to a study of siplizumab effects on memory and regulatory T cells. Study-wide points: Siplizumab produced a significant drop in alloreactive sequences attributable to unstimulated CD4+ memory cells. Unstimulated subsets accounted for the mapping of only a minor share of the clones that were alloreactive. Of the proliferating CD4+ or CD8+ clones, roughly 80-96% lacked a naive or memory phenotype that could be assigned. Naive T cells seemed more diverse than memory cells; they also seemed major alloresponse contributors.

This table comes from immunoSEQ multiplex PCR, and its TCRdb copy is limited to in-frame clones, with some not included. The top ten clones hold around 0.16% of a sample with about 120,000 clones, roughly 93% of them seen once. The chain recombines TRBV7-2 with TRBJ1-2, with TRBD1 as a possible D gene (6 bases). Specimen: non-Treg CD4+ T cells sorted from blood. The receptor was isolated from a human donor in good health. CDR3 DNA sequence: TGTGCCAGCAGCTCCGGAAGGGGGAGGAACTATGGCTACACCTTC. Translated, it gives CASSSGRGRNYGYTF.